This T cell receptor beta chain was sequenced for a study of cytomegalovirus exposure and HLA in healthy donors. Germline V gene lookup returns CDR1 MNHEY and CDR2 SVGAGI. This CDR3 has 15 amino acids. With 3 bases removed from V and 1 base from J, the gap between germline ends came to 12 bases. Sequencing was performed with immunoSEQ multiplex PCR; in TCRdb, only in-frame clones are kept and a portion is missing. The sample consists of over 85,000 clones, approximately 94% of them appearing once. The sequence came from a woman aged 30 to 39 in good health and CMV-seropositive. The chain recombines TRBV6-5 with TRBJ1-1; D may be TRBD1 (6 bases). The sequenced material came from PBMCs. CDR3 sequence: CASSYTGYTNTEAFF. The CDR3 coding sequence is TGTGCCAGCAGTTATACAGGGTACACGAACACTGAAGCTTTCTTT.